This section outlines one T cell receptor beta chain sequence together with its context. Its target antigen remains unknown. The record has no base qualities; no much larger clone is one base away. Per the germline V gene (reference sequence), SEHNR is the CDR1 and FQNEAQ is the CDR2. V ends up 5 bases short and J 7 bases short, with an unmatched junction base count of 7. From the cysteine through the phenylalanine, the CDR3 covers 14 amino acids. The sequence is cut down to CDR3 DNA, 42 bases in frame from base 1. This specimen comes from a study of control samples from healthy donors and cancer patients (TCRdb year 2020). Libraries were prepared through the immunoSEQ multiplex PCR assay. Not all clones reach the TCRdb copy of this immuneACCESS table, which keeps in-frame sequences only. Checked studies attribute under half of the gap to unresolved V genes and leave the rest unexplained. The sample profile shows under 200,000 clones; about nine tenths of them were found once. The ten largest make up more than 1.3% of the sample.

This TCR derives from a woman between 25 and 40 years old in good health. Here the chain combines TRBV7-9 and TRBJ2-7, with 11 middle bases fitting TRBD1. The sequenced sample was blood. The CDR3 protein: CASSGGQGVREQYF. The base sequence is TGTGCCAGCAGCGGGGGACAGGGGGTACGGGAGCAGTACTTC. The full variable domain, with segments outside the CDR3 supplied by the reference TRBV7-9 and TRBJ2-7 proteins, appears as DTGVSQNPRHKITKRGQNVTFRCDPISEHNRLYWYRQTLGQGPEFLTYFQNEAQLEKSRLLSDRFSAERPKGSFSTLEIQRTEQGDSAMYLCASSGGQGVREQYFGPGTRLTVT.